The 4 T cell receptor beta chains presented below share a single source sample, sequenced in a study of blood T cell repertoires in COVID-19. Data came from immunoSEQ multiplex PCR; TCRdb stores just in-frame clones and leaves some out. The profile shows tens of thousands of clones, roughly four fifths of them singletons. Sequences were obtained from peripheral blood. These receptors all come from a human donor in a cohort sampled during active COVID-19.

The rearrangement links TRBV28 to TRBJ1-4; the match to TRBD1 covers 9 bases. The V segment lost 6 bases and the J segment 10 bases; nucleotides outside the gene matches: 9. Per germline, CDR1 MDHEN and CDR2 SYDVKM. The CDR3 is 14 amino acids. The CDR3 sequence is CASSSTGGWVKLFF. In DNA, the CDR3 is TGTGCCAGCAGCTCGACAGGGGGGTGGGTAAAACTGTTTTTT. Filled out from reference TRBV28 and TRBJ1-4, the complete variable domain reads DVKVTQSSRYLVKRTGEKVFLECVQDMDHENMFWYRQDPGLGLRLIYFSYDVKMKEKGDIPEGYSVSREKKERFSLILESASTNQTSMYLCASSSTGGWVKLFFGSGTQLSVL.

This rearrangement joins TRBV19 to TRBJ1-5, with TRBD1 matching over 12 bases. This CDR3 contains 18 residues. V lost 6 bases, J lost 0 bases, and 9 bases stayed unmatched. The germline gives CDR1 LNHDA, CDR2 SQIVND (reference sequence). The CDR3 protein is CASSPGQGARYSNQPQHF. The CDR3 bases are TGTGCCAGTAGCCCGGGACAGGGGGCTCGGTATAGCAATCAGCCCCAGCATTTT.

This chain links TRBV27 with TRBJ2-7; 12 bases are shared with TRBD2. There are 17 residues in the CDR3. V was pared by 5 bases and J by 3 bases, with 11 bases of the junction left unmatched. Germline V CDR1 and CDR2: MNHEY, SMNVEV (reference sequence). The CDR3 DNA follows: TGTGCCAGCAGTCCCGGGGCTAGCGGGGGGGCCTTCTACGAGCAGTACTTC. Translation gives CASSPGASGGAFYEQYF.

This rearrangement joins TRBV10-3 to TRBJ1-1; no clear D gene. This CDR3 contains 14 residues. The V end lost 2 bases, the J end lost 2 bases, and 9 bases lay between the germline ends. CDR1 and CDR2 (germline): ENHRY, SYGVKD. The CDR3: CAISEPGINTEAFF. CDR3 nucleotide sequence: TGTGCCATCAGTGAGCCCGGGATAAACACTGAAGCTTTCTTT.